The rows below give T cell receptor beta chains drawn from one sample of a study of radiotherapy plus CTLA-4 blockade in lung cancer. Profiling relied on immunoSEQ multiplex PCR, and the TCRdb table lists in-frame clones only, not all of them. The sample holds under 55,000 clones, 79% seen once. The sequencing used peripheral blood, collected from a patient treated with radiotherapy plus ipilimumab. Source of these receptors: a human donor with non-small cell lung cancer who had a partial response to radiotherapy plus ipilimumab. Each CDR3 is given with its conserved first and last residue. A D gene is named only where the DNA matches it firmly. Clone size is shown for a subset of rows, as once, few, many or a class of expanded clone.

J gene: TRBJ2-7; clone size: -; V gene: TRBV6-1; D gene: TRBD1; CDR3 length: 15; CDR3 DNA: TGTGCCCTCCGATGGTCGCGGGACAGGTCCTACGAGCAGTACTTC; CDR3 protein: CALRWSRDRSYEQYF
J gene: TRBJ1-5; clone size: few; V gene: TRBV5-4; D gene: -; CDR3 length: 15; CDR3 DNA: TGTGCCAGCAGCCAACCCATACAGGGCAATCAACCCCAGCATTTT; CDR3 protein: CASSQPIQGNQPQHF
J gene: TRBJ2-1; clone size: -; V gene: TRBV11-2; D gene: -; CDR3 length: 12; CDR3 DNA: TGTGCCAGCAGTCTAGGGGACTATGAGCAGTTCTTC; CDR3 protein: CASSLGDYEQFF
J gene: TRBJ2-7; clone size: -; V gene: TRBV5-1; D gene: -; CDR3 length: 14; CDR3 DNA: TGCGCCAGCAGTTCGGACTGGCGGACCTACGAGCAGTACTTC; CDR3 protein: CASSSDWRTYEQYF
J gene: TRBJ2-4; clone size: -; V gene: TRBV5-1; D gene: TRBD1; CDR3 length: 18; CDR3 DNA: TGCGCCAGCAGCTTGAGGACAGGGGGAGACCAAGCCAAAAACATTCAGTACTTC; CDR3 protein: CASSLRTGGDQAKNIQYF
J gene: TRBJ1-2; clone size: -; V gene: TRBV29-1; D gene: -; CDR3 length: 8; CDR3 DNA: TGCAGCGCGAACGGGGACACCTTC; CDR3 protein: CSANGDTF
J gene: TRBJ2-7; clone size: once; V gene: TRBV5-4; D gene: TRBD2; CDR3 length: 15; CDR3 DNA: TGTGCCAGCAGCGTAGCGGGGGGGCGATTGAACGAGCAGTACTTC; CDR3 protein: CASSVAGGRLNEQYF
J gene: TRBJ2-1; clone size: -; V gene: TRBV5-1; D gene: TRBD2; CDR3 length: 16; CDR3 DNA: TGCGCCAGCAGCTTGACTAGCGGAAGCTCCTACAATGAGCAGTTCTTC; CDR3 protein: CASSLTSGSSYNEQFF
J gene: TRBJ2-2; clone size: once; V gene: TRBV15; D gene: TRBD1; CDR3 length: 15; CDR3 DNA: TGTGCCACCAGGGGACAGGGGTCCGTCGGCGGGGAGCTGTTTTTT; CDR3 protein: CATRGQGSVGGELFF
J gene: TRBJ2-5; clone size: -; V gene: TRBV6-1; D gene: -; CDR3 length: 12; CDR3 DNA: TGTGCCAGCAGTGAAGGGACACCGACCCAGTACTTC; CDR3 protein: CASSEGTPTQYF
J gene: TRBJ1-5; clone size: -; V gene: TRBV6-5; D gene: -; CDR3 length: 15; CDR3 DNA: TGTGCCAGCAGTTCCTATGAGGGAGGCAATCAGCCCCAGCATTTT; CDR3 protein: CASSSYEGGNQPQHF
J gene: TRBJ1-1; clone size: -; V gene: TRBV18; D gene: -; CDR3 length: 13; CDR3 DNA: TGTGCCAGCCTCGGAGACGTTTTCACTGAAGCTTTCTTT; CDR3 protein: CASLGDVFTEAFF
J gene: TRBJ1-2; clone size: -; V gene: TRBV7-9; D gene: -; CDR3 length: 14; CDR3 DNA: TGTGCCAGCAGCACACCGCAGCGAAACTATGGCTACACCTTC; CDR3 protein: CASSTPQRNYGYTF
J gene: TRBJ1-2; clone size: -; V gene: TRBV10-3; D gene: TRBD1; CDR3 length: 15; CDR3 DNA: TGTGCCATCAGTGCGTCGACAGGGCGGGACTATGGCTACACCTTC; CDR3 protein: CAISASTGRDYGYTF
J gene: TRBJ1-1; clone size: many; V gene: TRBV4-1; D gene: -; CDR3 length: 13; CDR3 DNA: TGCGCCAGCAGCCCACGGACGGGGGCTGAAGCTTTCTTT; CDR3 protein: CASSPRTGAEAFF
J gene: TRBJ2-2; clone size: -; V gene: TRBV10-3; D gene: -; CDR3 length: 14; CDR3 DNA: TGTGCCATCAGTGATCCAGGGAGGACCGGGGAGCTGTTTTTT; CDR3 protein: CAISDPGRTGELFF
J gene: TRBJ1-1; clone size: once; V gene: TRBV29-1; D gene: TRBD1; CDR3 length: 13; CDR3 DNA: TGCAGCGGGGAGACAGGGGGCATCACTGAAGCTTTCTTT; CDR3 protein: CSGETGGITEAFF
J gene: TRBJ1-1; clone size: few; V gene: TRBV5-6; D gene: -; CDR3 length: 14; CDR3 DNA: TGTGCCAGCAGCTTGTGGGCAGAGAACACTGAAGCTTTCTTT; CDR3 protein: CASSLWAENTEAFF
J gene: TRBJ1-1; clone size: -; V gene: TRBV29-1; D gene: -; CDR3 length: 13; CDR3 DNA: TGCAGCGTTGAAGATGGCATGTCGACTGAAGCTTTCTTT; CDR3 protein: CSVEDGMSTEAFF
J gene: TRBJ1-6; clone size: -; V gene: TRBV6-4; D gene: -; CDR3 length: 13; CDR3 DNA: TGTGCCAGCAGTGACTCGGGCAGATCACCCCTCCACTTT; CDR3 protein: CASSDSGRSPLHF
J gene: TRBJ1-1; clone size: -; V gene: TRBV29-1; D gene: -; CDR3 length: 13; CDR3 DNA: TGCAGCGTAGCCCCAAAAACCGGCACTGAAGCTTTCTTT; CDR3 protein: CSVAPKTGTEAFF
J gene: TRBJ2-2; clone size: -; V gene: TRBV7-3; D gene: TRBD2; CDR3 length: 21; CDR3 DNA: TGTGCCAGCAGCTCCCGACCATCGGGACTAGCGGGGGAGAGGAACACCGGGGAGCTGTTTTTT; CDR3 protein: CASSSRPSGLAGERNTGELFF
J gene: TRBJ1-6; clone size: -; V gene: TRBV25-1; D gene: -; CDR3 length: 17; CDR3 DNA: TGTGCCAGCAGTGATTCCGCGGTAGGGGGCTATAATTCACCCCTCCACTTT; CDR3 protein: CASSDSAVGGYNSPLHF
J gene: TRBJ2-1; clone size: -; V gene: TRBV2; D gene: -; CDR3 length: 15; CDR3 DNA: TGTGCCAGCAGTGAAGGGATAAAAAGCGGCAATGAGCAGTTCTTC; CDR3 protein: CASSEGIKSGNEQFF
J gene: TRBJ1-2; clone size: -; V gene: TRBV9; D gene: -; CDR3 length: 14; CDR3 DNA: TGTGCCAGCAGCGTACAGGCGATGAACTATGGCTACACCTTC; CDR3 protein: CASSVQAMNYGYTF
J gene: TRBJ1-6; clone size: -; V gene: TRBV7-2; D gene: -; CDR3 length: 17; CDR3 DNA: TGTGCCAGCAGCGAAGATCCAGGGCAGTACATCAATTCACCCCTCCACTTT; CDR3 protein: CASSEDPGQYINSPLHF
J gene: TRBJ2-1; clone size: -; V gene: TRBV9; D gene: -; CDR3 length: 11; CDR3 DNA: TGTGCCAGCAGCATAACAGGGATGCAGTTCTTC; CDR3 protein: CASSITGMQFF
J gene: TRBJ2-2; clone size: -; V gene: TRBV5-1; D gene: -; CDR3 length: 14; CDR3 DNA: TGCGCCAGCAGCTTGGCTAGCGCTGGCGGGGAGCTGTTTTTT; CDR3 protein: CASSLASAGGELFF
J gene: TRBJ2-5; clone size: few; V gene: TRBV11-2; D gene: TRBD1; CDR3 length: 15; CDR3 DNA: TGTGCCAGCAGCTTAGGGGACAGGGATCAAGAGACCCAGTACTTC; CDR3 protein: CASSLGDRDQETQYF
J gene: TRBJ1-3; clone size: -; V gene: TRBV10-2; D gene: TRBD1; CDR3 length: 18; CDR3 DNA: TGCGCCAGCAGTGAAGGCGGACAGGGGGCGACCTCTGGAAACACCATATATTTT; CDR3 protein: CASSEGGQGATSGNTIYF
J gene: TRBJ1-6; clone size: -; V gene: TRBV5-1; D gene: -; CDR3 length: 15; CDR3 DNA: TGCGCCAGCAGAAAGGACACCCCATATAATTCACCCCTCCACTTT; CDR3 protein: CASRKDTPYNSPLHF
J gene: TRBJ1-1; clone size: -; V gene: TRBV19; D gene: -; CDR3 length: 14; CDR3 DNA: TGTGCCAGTACTCGGGACTCGATGAACACTGAAGCTTTCTTT; CDR3 protein: CASTRDSMNTEAFF
J gene: TRBJ2-3; clone size: -; V gene: TRBV19; D gene: -; CDR3 length: 12; CDR3 DNA: TGTGCCAGTAGAGGGGCTACAGATACGCAGTATTTT; CDR3 protein: CASRGATDTQYF
J gene: TRBJ2-1; clone size: -; V gene: TRBV11-3; D gene: TRBD1; CDR3 length: 14; CDR3 DNA: TGTGCCAGCAGCCCAAATACAGGGGTTAATGAGCAGTTCTTC; CDR3 protein: CASSPNTGVNEQFF
J gene: TRBJ2-3; clone size: -; V gene: TRBV11-2; D gene: TRBD1; CDR3 length: 15; CDR3 DNA: TGTGCCAGCAGCTTAGTAGCAGGGGGCGCAGATACGCAGTATTTT; CDR3 protein: CASSLVAGGADTQYF
J gene: TRBJ2-2; clone size: few; V gene: TRBV4-3; D gene: TRBD2; CDR3 length: 18; CDR3 DNA: TGCGCCAGCAGCCAAGATTACAGCGGGGGACTAAACACCGGGGAGCTGTTTTTT; CDR3 protein: CASSQDYSGGLNTGELFF
J gene: TRBJ2-7; clone size: few; V gene: TRBV5-1; D gene: -; CDR3 length: 15; CDR3 DNA: TGCGCCAGCAGCCGACAGGCATACGGTCCCTACGAGCAGTACTTC; CDR3 protein: CASSRQAYGPYEQYF
J gene: TRBJ1-2; clone size: -; V gene: TRBV7-9; D gene: TRBD1; CDR3 length: 14; CDR3 DNA: TGTGCCAGCAGCTTAATAGGGGGCAACTATGGCTACACCTTC; CDR3 protein: CASSLIGGNYGYTF
J gene: TRBJ1-6; clone size: -; V gene: TRBV11-2; D gene: TRBD1; CDR3 length: 14; CDR3 DNA: TGTGCCAGCAGCCCGACAGGGCTGGATTCACCCCTCCACTTT; CDR3 protein: CASSPTGLDSPLHF
J gene: TRBJ2-1; clone size: -; V gene: TRBV9; D gene: TRBD2; CDR3 length: 17; CDR3 DNA: TGTGCCAGCAGCCCATGGACTAGCGGGGGGTCCTACAATGAGCAGTTCTTC; CDR3 protein: CASSPWTSGGSYNEQFF
J gene: TRBJ2-1; clone size: -; V gene: TRBV30; D gene: -; CDR3 length: 13; CDR3 DNA: TGTGCCTGGAGTGTACTCCTAGGGGTTGAGCAGTTCTTC; CDR3 protein: CAWSVLLGVEQFF
J gene: TRBJ2-2; clone size: -; V gene: TRBV27; D gene: -; CDR3 length: 16; CDR3 DNA: TGTGCCAGCAGTCTTCGCGGGACGGGGTTTTCCGGGGAGCTGTTTTTT; CDR3 protein: CASSLRGTGFSGELFF
J gene: TRBJ1-1; clone size: -; V gene: TRBV6-1; D gene: TRBD1; CDR3 length: 15; CDR3 DNA: TGTGCCAGCAGTGTTTCGGACAGGGGGCAGGGAAAAGCTTTCTTT; CDR3 protein: CASSVSDRGQGKAFF